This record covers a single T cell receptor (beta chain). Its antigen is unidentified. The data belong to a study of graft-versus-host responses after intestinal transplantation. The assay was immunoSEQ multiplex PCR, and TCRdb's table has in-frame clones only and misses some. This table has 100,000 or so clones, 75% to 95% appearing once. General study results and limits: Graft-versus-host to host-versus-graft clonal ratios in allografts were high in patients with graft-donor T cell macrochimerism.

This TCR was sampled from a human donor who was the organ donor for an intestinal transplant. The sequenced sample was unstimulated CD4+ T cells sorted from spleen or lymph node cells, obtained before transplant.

CDR3 amino acids: CASREGEVEAFF. The CDR3 nucleotides read TGCGCCAGCAGGGAAGGGGAAGTAGAAGCTTTCTTT. The chain combines TRBV5-1 with TRBJ1-1; D may be TRBD1 (5 bases). This CDR3 region has 12 residues. The V end lost 5 bases, the J end lost 8 bases, and 13 bases lay between the germline ends. Germline assignment: CDR1 SGHRS and CDR2 YFSETQ. Full variable domain (missing parts from reference TRBV5-1 and TRBJ1-1): KAGVTQTPRYLIKTRGQQVTLSCSPISGHRSVSWYQQTPGQGLQFLFEYFSETQRNKGNFPGRFSGRQFSNSRSEMNVSTLELGDSALYLCASREGEVEAFFGQGTRLTVV.